This T cell receptor (beta chain) is drawn from a study of human T cells and chemical hapten exposure (dated by TCRdb to the early 2020s). In the study overall: For sensitization, 2% DPC in acetone was applied to a roughly 2 cm by roughly 2 cm area of upper inner arm skin. In alopecia patients, the study followed how the peripheral blood TCR repertoire changed in vivo over primary and secondary sensitization to diphenylcyclopropenone (DPC), a hapten. The patient cohort, mostly female, included alopecia areata with under or over 50% scalp involvement, alopecia totalis and alopecia universalis. Libraries were pooled for sequencing, and per-sample TCR yields varied mainly because of small differences in library volumes within the pool. Patient blood was sampled pre-sensitization (week 0) and at 2, 6 and about 24 weeks after DPC sensitization. Throughout the study period of approximately 23 weeks, patients also received therapeutic DPC doses to the scalp every week. Patch testing was performed on the upper back with Finn chambers containing 0.01% DPC, and the patch tests were scored after 6 days according to International Contact Dermatitis Research Group standards. Blood for TCR sequencing was provided by twenty-nine alopecia patients at one to four time points (pre-sensitization, 2, 6 and 24 weeks).

The sample's time point, from its label and the paper: patch test 2, 6 weeks after DPC sensitization. The treatment or condition label of this sample denotes: therapeutic diphenylcyclopropenone sensitization with weekly scalp DPC. Blood at each patch-test visit was drawn before the patch test was applied. Eligible patients were aged 18 to 70, diagnosed with alopecia, deemed suitable for DPC therapy, and excluded if pregnant. Total RNA was isolated from unfractionated whole blood collected in Tempus Blood RNA tubes. This clonotype was detected a few times. Its antigen is still unknown. No clone much larger than this one lies a single base away; base qualities are absent. Broad study findings and their caveats: Expanded TCRs formed significantly more large CDR3 similarity clusters than pre-sensitization or healthy control sets, consistent with antigen-driven responses. After repeated subsampling, the strength of the expansion versus patch-test correlation and the threshold at which it became significant changed. Patch test score was positively correlated with the number of PT1 expanded TCRs, with significance at thresholds 8, 16 and 32 but not at 4. Alopecia, a presumed autoimmune disease, was present in all patients, so the immune response of the patients might differ from that of healthy individuals. The number of TCRs above 1 in 1000 frequency did not change with DPC sensitization; there was no evidence of global repertoire structure alterations.

Receptors were amplified or captured by RACE. The sequencer was a NextSeq 500. During library preparation, unique molecular identifiers were attached to individual cDNA molecules so that TCRs could be counted quantitatively and reproducibly. Each blood RNA sample was used to sequence both TCR alpha and TCR beta chains. The source study handled its data this way. Samples had a median of about 90,000 TCRs, with a range from roughly 23,224 to 750,000. V, J and CDR3 annotation of the TCR reads was performed with the Decombinator software suite. For PS versus PT1 abundance plots, all samples were subsampled to the same number of TCRs (28,000). Expanded TCRs were defined as absent before sensitization and observed at least eight times at the 2-week time point. TCRdb trimmed public reads at Q25 via fastp, called clones via MiXCR and kept in-frame beta chains. CDR3 protein sequences are deduplicated, and each keeps its most common genes and DNA. These V and J calls are TCRdb output, not the study's own analysis. Recorded for this sample are more than 75,000 distinct CDR3 sequences; roughly 10% of them occurred a single time. 2% to 2.5% of the sample comes from the top ten.

The receptor was derived from a woman aged 25 to 39 with alopecia areata. Some clones in this sample may be carry-over from other donors' samples. The sequences come from whole blood, collected in connection with sensitization to the hapten diphenylcyclopropenone (DPC).

The base sequence is TGCGCCAGCAGCAGCAGGGGACTAGCGGGGACCTACGAGCAGTACTTC. This sequence encodes CASSSRGLAGTYEQYF. The rearranged segments are TRBV5-1 and TRBJ2-7; TRBD2 matches 13 bases in the middle. The CDR3 goes from the cysteine to the phenylalanine over 16 residues. Left in the record is the CDR3 DNA by itself, 48 bases read in frame from the first base. From V the trimming removes 4 bases and from J it removes 2 bases, while the gene matches leave 6 bases of the junction unaccounted for. CDR1 and CDR2 were assigned from the germline V gene as SGHRS and YFSETQ.